Given below is one T cell receptor beta chain in context. This record belongs to a study of cytomegalovirus exposure and HLA in healthy donors. The germline V gene encodes CDR1 SGHRS and CDR2 YFSETQ. The CDR3 runs to 16 residues. The V and J ends lost 7 bases and 5 bases respectively, with 22 bases between them. The donors belonged to the approximately 120-subject validation cohort, separate from the roughly 700-subject first cohort. Clones were read by immunoSEQ multiplex PCR, and TCRdb kept only the in-frame ones, dropping some. The data show approximately 160,000 clones, with 86% seen just once and around 2% held by the top ten.

The rearrangement uses TRBV5-1 and TRBJ2-1, with a weak D call TRBD1 (6 bases). This clonotype was sampled from a woman aged 18-29 years in good health and CMV-seronegative. Sequenced sample: PBMCs. Written as DNA, the CDR3 is TGCGCCAGCGGTGGGGGCACTAGTTTGGGGAACAATGAGCAGTTCTTC. It is translated as CASGGGTSLGNNEQFF.